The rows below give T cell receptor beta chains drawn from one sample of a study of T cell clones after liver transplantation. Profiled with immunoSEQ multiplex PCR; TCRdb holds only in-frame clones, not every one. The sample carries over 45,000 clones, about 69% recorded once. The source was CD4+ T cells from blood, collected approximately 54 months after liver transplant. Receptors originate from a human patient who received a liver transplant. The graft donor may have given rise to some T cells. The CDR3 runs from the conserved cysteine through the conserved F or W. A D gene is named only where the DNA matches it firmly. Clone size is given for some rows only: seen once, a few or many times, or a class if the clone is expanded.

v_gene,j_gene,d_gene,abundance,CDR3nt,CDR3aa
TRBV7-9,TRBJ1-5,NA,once,TGTGCCAGCAGCGGATACATCGGGACGGCCGGGGGGCCCCAGCATTTT,CASSGYIGTAGGPQHF
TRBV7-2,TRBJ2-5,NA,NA,TGTGCCAGCAGCTTAAATCGGGGGTCGCAAGAGACCCAGTACTTC,CASSLNRGSQETQYF
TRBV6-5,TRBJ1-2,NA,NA,TGTGCCCCCTTCGGGAGAGGCTATGGCTACACCTTC,CAPFGRGYGYTF
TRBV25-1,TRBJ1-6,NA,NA,TGTGCCATCAAGGGGGGGACGGGAAATTCACCCCTCCACTTT,CAIKGGTGNSPLHF
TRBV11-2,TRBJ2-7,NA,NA,TGTGCCAGCAGCCGCGACAACTACGAGCAGTACTTC,CASSRDNYEQYF
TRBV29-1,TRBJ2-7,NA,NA,TGCAGCGTTGCCCCAGAGAGGGCAAACGAGCAGTACTTC,CSVAPERANEQYF
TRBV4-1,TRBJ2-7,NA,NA,TGCGCCAGCAGCCAAGAAGCAGGTTCCCAAACCTACGAGCAGTACTTC,CASSQEAGSQTYEQYF
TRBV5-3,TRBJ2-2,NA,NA,TGTGCCAGCAGCTTGCTTACAGGATCCGGGGAGCTGTTTTTT,CASSLLTGSGELFF
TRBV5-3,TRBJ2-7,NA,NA,TGTGCCAGAAGCCGCAGGGAACCTGGACGATCCGAGCAGTACTTC,CARSRREPGRSEQYF
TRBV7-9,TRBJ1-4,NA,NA,TGTGCCAGCAGCTTAGGCCATGTTAATGAAAAACTGTTTTTT,CASSLGHVNEKLFF
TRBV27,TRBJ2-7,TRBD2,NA,TGTGCCAGCAGTTTAAGGCGGGGGTCCCCCTACGAGCAGTACTTC,CASSLRRGSPYEQYF
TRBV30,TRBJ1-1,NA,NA,TGTGCCCAACAAACGGTCAGGGACACTGAAGCTTTCTTT,CAQQTVRDTEAFF
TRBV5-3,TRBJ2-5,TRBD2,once,TGTGCCAGAAGCCGGGAGGTCAGGGCCAGATTCCAAGAGACCCAGTACTTC,CARSREVRARFQETQYF
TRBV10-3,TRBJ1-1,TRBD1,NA,TGTGCCATCAATAGACAGGGGGGTGGAAACACTGAAGCTTTCTTT,CAINRQGGGNTEAFF
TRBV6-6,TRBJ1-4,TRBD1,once,TGTGCCAGCAGTTACCCGGGACAGGGGAATGAAAAACTGTTTTTT,CASSYPGQGNEKLFF
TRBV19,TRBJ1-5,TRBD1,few,TGTGCCAGTAGTATGGGACAGTACTATAGCAATCAGCCCCAGCATTTT,CASSMGQYYSNQPQHF